This record looks at one T cell receptor (beta chain) sequence and its context. Its specificity is unknown. The sample comes from a study of PD-L1 blockade in urothelial cancer. Notes on the study in general: Those with durable benefit had larger increases in tumor-associated blood clones at 3 weeks.

Germline CDR1 and CDR2: LGHNA and YSLEER. The junction had 8 bases not matched to a gene; V was cut back by 6 bases and J by 0 bases. The CDR3 extends over 16 amino acids. The method was immunoSEQ multiplex PCR; TCRdb's version includes in-frame clones alone and lacks a portion of them. The sample includes approximately 37,000 clones, about 86% of them seen just once. The specimen was PBMCs, collected around atezolizumab (anti-PD-L1) treatment. V is TRBV4-3 and J is TRBJ2-7; 10 bases are shared with TRBD2. This receptor was obtained from a man between 60 and 75 years old with urothelial cancer. The CDR3 coding sequence is TGCGCCAGCAGGCCGACTAGCGGGTTAAGCTCCTACGAGCAGTACTTC. Its protein is CASRPTSGLSSYEQYF.